Each of the 10 T cell receptor beta chains below was sequenced from the same sample in a study of T cell repertoires in cytomegalovirus infection (dated by TCRdb to about 2019). Their cognate antigens are unknown. The sample's treatment or condition label, decoded: in vitro stimulation with specific CMV peptide epitopes to enrich CMV-specific T cells. TCRdb records Illumina HiSeq 1500 as the sequencer. TCRdb reworked the public reads: Q25 trimming with fastp, MiXCR clone assembly, productive beta chains retained. One record per CDR3 amino acid sequence lists the most common genes and DNA. The sample table holds about 900,000 distinct CDR3 sequences, of which under 40% were seen once. About an eighth of the sample belongs to the ten largest clones. The sample consisted of cultured CD8+ T cells from PBMCs, taken from culture after CMV antigen stimulation. These receptors all come from a human donor in good health (CMV status not recorded). Some clones in this sample may be carry-over from other donors' samples.

To note about this clonotype: A junction end diverges from the germline sequence, so it may reflect a read error. The chain links TRBV6-6 to TRBJ1-2; D remains ambiguous. CDR3 length equals 17 residues. The germline V gene encodes CDR1 MNHNY and CDR2 SVGAGI (reference sequence). CDR3 region: CAISYPPGTARVYGYTF. Here the CDR3 DNA reads TGTGCCATCAGTTACCCCCCGGGAACCGCAAGGGTCTATGGCTACACCTTC.

This clonotype was detected only once. The chain couples TRBV27 to TRBJ2-7, with 7 nucleotides matching TRBD1. Per germline, CDR1 MNHEY and CDR2 SMNVEV (reference sequence). The ends lost 0 bases at V and 3 bases at J; junction bases unmatched: 5. The CDR3 has 15 amino acids. The CDR3 coding sequence is TGTGCCAGCAGTTTATCGGGGACAGCCGACTACGAGCAGTACGTC. Protein sequence: CASSLSGTADYEQYV.

The sample holds many counts of this clonotype. J is TRBJ1-2 and V is TRBV27, with D perhaps matching TRBD1 (6 bases). CDR3 length: 15 residues. V gave up 8 bases and J gave up 0 bases, with 16 bases separating them. Germline V gives CDR1 MNHEY, CDR2 SMNVEV (reference sequence). Here the CDR3 DNA reads TGTGCCAGCGGAAAGGACAGTCCCGCTAACTATGGCTACACCTTC. Protein: CASGKDSPANYGYTF.

This clonotype was counted ten times or more. The CDR3 loop reads CASSETPGIYYNEQFF. The CDR3 DNA follows: TGTGCCAGCAGTGAAACGCCAGGGATATACTACAATGAGCAGTTCTTC. The chain employs TRBV6-1 and TRBJ2-1, with D possibly matching TRBD1 (5 bases). Germline assignment: CDR1 MNHNS and CDR2 SASEGT. This CDR3 comprises 16 residues. Trimming removed 2 bases at V and 3 bases at J, with 14 bases between.

The rearrangement links TRBV7-9 to TRBJ1-1, with D maybe TRBD1 (6 bases). Germline CDR1 and CDR2: SEHNR and FQNEAQ (reference sequence). Trimming stripped 5 bases from V and 4 bases from J, with 14 bases between. This CDR3 has 14 amino acids. CDR3 amino acids: CASSKPQQGTEAFF. The CDR3 nucleotides are TGTGCCAGCAGCAAACCTCAACAGGGCACTGAAGCTTTCTTT.

The chain couples TRBV27 to TRBJ1-4, with unresolved D. Trimming took 6 bases from V and 0 from J, leaving 14 bases between them. The germline V gene has CDR1 MNHEY and CDR2 SMNVEV (reference sequence). This CDR3 is 16 amino acids long. CDR3 region: CASSVTGDPTNEKLFF. The CDR3 coding sequence is TGTGCCAGCAGCGTTACCGGGGATCCAACTAATGAAAAACTGTTTTTT.

The chain joins TRBV5-1 to TRBJ2-7, with D tentatively TRBD2 (6 bases). Trimming cost V 0 bases and J 3 bases, with 16 bases left between them. The CDR3 is 16 residues long. In germline, CDR1 is SGHRS, CDR2 YFSETQ. In DNA, the CDR3 is TGCGCCAGCAGCTTGGCTAGTAGGGACTTCAACTACGAGCAGTACTTC. It translates to CASSLASRDFNYEQYF.

Note on this clonotype: Possible read error: a much larger clone is one base away. V is TRBV7-6 and J is TRBJ2-5; no reliable D call. The CDR3 extends over 12 amino acids. Germline assignment: CDR1 SGHVS and CDR2 FNYEAQ. In DNA form, the CDR3 reads TGTGTCAGCAGCTCCCTGTGGGAGACCCAGTACTTC. Translating it yields CVSSSLWETQYF. Supplemented by reference TRBV7-6 and TRBJ2-5, the full variable domain reads GAGVSQSPRYKVTKRGQDVALRCDPISGHVSLYWYRQALGQGPEFLTYFNYEAQQDKSGLPNDRFSAERPEGSISTLTIQRTEQRDSAMYRCVSSSLWETQYFGPGTRLLVL.

This clonotype was observed a few times. V gene TRBV6-5 combines with J gene TRBJ2-5; D possibly corresponds to TRBD2 (6 bases). The CDR3 length is 15 residues. Trimming stripped 0 bases from V and 4 bases from J, with 12 bases between. Germline V gene data show CDR1 as MNHEY and CDR2 as SVGAGI. The CDR3 spells CASSYSNRAGETQYF. In DNA, the CDR3 is TGTGCCAGCAGTTACTCTAATAGAGCGGGAGAGACCCAGTACTTC.

The rearrangement uses TRBV4-1 and TRBJ2-2, with 10 bases lining up with TRBD2. The CDR3 is made up of 15 amino acids. Germline loops: CDR1 MGHRA, CDR2 YSYEKL. The ends lost 3 bases at V and 6 bases at J; junction bases unmatched: 4. The chain's CDR3 is CASSHPAGGSGELFF. The CDR3 DNA sequence: TGCGCCAGCAGCCACCCAGCGGGGGGGTCCGGGGAGCTGTTTTTT.